The sample holds a few counts of the clone carrying this T cell receptor beta chain. CDR3 length: 15 amino acids. Looked up from germline, CDR1 is SGHNT and CDR2 is YYREEE (reference sequence). The V segment lost 5 bases and the J segment 5 bases; nucleotides outside the gene matches: 11. Unique molecular identifiers were included in an RNA-based 3' RACE TCR library. MiXCR was run by TCRdb on the 3' RACE reads, yielding one entry per CDR3 protein. This repertoire shows about 83,000 distinct CDR3 sequences, 6% to 8.5% found once; its top ten account for 1% to 1.3%. These data belong to a study of HIV-infected children after antiretroviral therapy interruption. Study as a whole: Four children interrupted treatment; four stayed on continuous treatment. EBV and CMV exposure was recorded in most children. For the interruption arm, samples span week 0 through about 3 years after study end.

Documented treatment: PENTA 11 planned treatment interruption arm or continuous ART arm. Naive CD4+ CD45RA+ CD45RO- T cells were FACS-sorted from thawed PBMCs. The rearrangement uses TRBV5-4 and TRBJ2-7; 9 nucleotides agree with TRBD1. This receptor was taken from a pool of human donors with HIV. The source material was CD45RA+ CD4+ T cells from PBMCs, pooled from several time points, sampled from a donor given antiretroviral therapy, either interrupted or continuous. The subset is: naive CD4+ CD45RA+ CD45RO- T cells. In nucleotides, the CDR3 is TGTGCCAGCAGTTTTCCACCGGGACAGGGAGACGAGCAGTACTTC. Protein: CASSFPPGQGDEQYF.